One and the same sample provided the 21 T cell receptor beta chains below, sequenced in a study of T cells in Graves' hyperthyroidism and ophthalmopathy (dated by TCRdb to the late 2010s). Library method: multiplex PCR. Sequencing instrument: Illumina HiSeq 2000. Amplification of TCR beta CDR3 regions was carried out from RNA transcripts. A first-round RT-PCR of the TCR CDR3 used the HTBI primer set with the Qiagen OneStep RT-PCR kit. TCRdb itself trimmed the public reads at Q25 with fastp, ran MiXCR and retained productive beta chains. Each entry merges the rows of one CDR3 protein and shows their most common DNA and genes. For this sample there are 350,000 to 400,000 distinct CDR3 sequences; about 15% appear just once. The top ten clonotypes cover approximately 32% of the sample. The material sequenced was blood. The receptors stem from a woman under 40 with Graves' hyperthyroidism.

This clonotype was recorded at least ten times. This chain joins TRBV2 and TRBJ1-5; no clear D. The CDR3 covers 15 residues. From germline, CDR1 is SNHLY and CDR2 FYNNEI. The CDR3 region is CASGIRGYSNQPQHF. The CDR3 DNA reads TGTGCAAGCGGAATCCGGGGTTATAGCAATCAGCCCCAGCATTTT.

In this sample, this clonotype turned up many times. The rearrangement links TRBV28 to TRBJ2-7; 8 bases are a match to TRBD2. The ends lost 6 bases at V and 1 base at J; junction bases unmatched: 8. The CDR3 runs to 15 residues. Germline V gene data show CDR1 as MDHEN and CDR2 as SYDVKM. CDR3 in amino acids: CASRPSSGTSYEQYF. The DNA for the CDR3 is TGTGCCAGCAGGCCCAGTAGCGGGACGTCCTACGAGCAGTACTTC.

This clonotype was observed many times. CDR3: CSARSSHTDTQYF. The CDR3 DNA reads TGCAGTGCTAGAAGCAGCCACACAGATACGCAGTATTTT. The chain has TRBV20-1 and TRBJ2-3; no clear D. Trimming left V 2 bases short and J 2 bases short, with 8 bases between. Germline CDR1 reads DFQATT; CDR2 reads SNEGSKA (reference sequence). CDR3 length: 13 residues.

This clonotype was counted between two and nine times. V usage is TRBV12-5 and J usage is TRBJ2-5, with TRBD1 matching over 7 bases. Losses at the gene ends were 4 bases for V and 10 bases for J; bases not matched to a gene: 3. The CDR3 is 11 amino acids. Germline V CDR1 and CDR2: LGHNT, FRNRAP. Written as DNA, the CDR3 is TGTGCTAGTGGTTCCGGACAGGTCCAGTACTTC. It is translated as CASGSGQVQYF.

Many counts were recorded for this clonotype. The rearrangement links TRBV7-2 to TRBJ1-1; D is unresolved. The CDR3 covers 14 residues. The V and J ends lost 4 bases and 4 bases respectively, with 13 bases between them. CDR1 and CDR2 from the germline V gene are SGHTA and FQGNSA. The CDR3 nucleotides are TGTGCCAGCAGCTCCGGACTCACCCTCACTGAAGCTTTCTTT. Translating it yields CASSSGLTLTEAFF.

This chain connects TRBV10-3 to TRBJ1-1, with 10 bases matching TRBD1. V shed 7 bases, J shed 4 bases, and the junction held 9 bases outside the gene matches. Per the germline V gene, CDR1 is ENHRY and CDR2 is SYGVKD. There are 15 residues in the CDR3. CDR3 loop: CAIKSSDRGGTEAFF. The CDR3 region has the DNA TGTGCCATCAAAAGTTCGGACAGGGGGGGCACTGAAGCTTTCTTT.

Many counts were recorded for this clonotype. J is TRBJ2-5 and V is TRBV7-9; 8 bases align to TRBD1. The CDR3 contains 15 residues. In germline, CDR1 is SEHNR, CDR2 FQNEAQ (reference sequence). J was trimmed by 3 bases and V by 5 bases; bases with no gene match: 8. The CDR3 is CASSPGQGRKETQYF. CDR3 nucleotide sequence: TGTGCCAGCAGCCCCGGACAGGGCAGGAAAGAGACCCAGTACTTC.

This chain uses TRBV9 with TRBJ2-7, with D uncertain. CDR1 is SGDLS and CDR2 is YYNGEE in the germline V gene. V gave up 0 bases and J gave up 2 bases, with 6 bases separating them. This CDR3 is 13 amino acids long. CDR3 loop: CASSVVPTYEQYF. In DNA, the CDR3 is TGTGCCAGCAGCGTAGTGCCAACCTACGAGCAGTACTTC.

This clonotype was seen more than once but under ten times. This rearrangement joins TRBV5-6 to TRBJ2-7; D is unclear. CDR1 and CDR2 from the germline V gene are SGHDT and YYEEEE. The CDR3 has 14 amino acids. V gave up 0 bases and J gave up 7 bases, with 14 bases separating them. The CDR3 reads CASSLAGNFREQYF. The CDR3 DNA reads TGTGCCAGCAGCTTGGCCGGAAACTTCCGGGAGCAGTACTTC.

This clonotype occurred many times. This chain links TRBV18 with TRBJ1-2; the D gene is possibly TRBD1 (5 bases). Germline loops: CDR1 KGHSH, CDR2 LQKENI. Deletions cut 3 bases from V and 4 bases from J, with 9 bases between. The CDR3 has 13 residues. The CDR3 DNA sequence: TGTGCCAGCTCACCGGGGCTGGGCTATGGCTACACCTTC. Amino acid sequence: CASSPGLGYGYTF.

The table lists this clonotype with many counts. This chain uses TRBV20-1 with TRBJ1-1; tentative D call: TRBD1 (5 bases). Germline V gene lookup returns CDR1 DFQATT and CDR2 SNEGSKA (reference sequence). Deletions cut 6 bases from V and 4 bases from J, with 12 bases between. The CDR3 extends over 12 amino acids. The CDR3, as DNA: TGCAGTGCGCCCAGTGGGGGCACTGAAGCTTTCTTT. Its translation is CSAPSGGTEAFF.

In its sample, this clonotype was seen many times. The V and J genes are TRBV7-2 and TRBJ1-1; unclear D gene. Trimming pared 0 bases from V and 6 bases from J, leaving 5 bases between. The CDR3 consists of 12 residues. Germline assignment: CDR1 SGHTA and CDR2 FQGNSA. CDR3 coding DNA: TGTGCCAGCAGCTTAGCTGGGCCTGAAGCTTTCTTT. Translation gives CASSLAGPEAFF. The variable domain in full, with the rest retrieved from reference TRBV7-2 and TRBJ1-1, is GAGVSQSPSNKVTEKGKDVELRCDPISGHTALYWYRQSLGQGLEFLIYFQGNSAPDKSGLPSDRFSAERTGGSVSTLTIQRTQQEDSAVYLCASSLAGPEAFFGQGTRLTVV.

Many counts were recorded for this clonotype. The chain combines TRBV5-1 with TRBJ2-7, with 7 bases fitting TRBD1. Germline assignment: CDR1 SGHRS and CDR2 YFSETQ. The trim removed 0 bases at V and 4 bases at J, leaving 13 bases unmatched. This CDR3 is 17 amino acids long. CDR3 sequence reads: CASSLVGQPRLPYEQYF. The CDR3 nucleotides read TGCGCCAGCAGCTTGGTGGGACAGCCTAGATTGCCGTACGAGCAGTACTTC.

This clonotype was observed at least ten times. The J gene is TRBJ2-6, the V gene TRBV15, with a possible D match to TRBD2 (5 bases). The CDR3 sequence is 21 residues long. Germline V gene lookup returns CDR1 LNHNV and CDR2 YYDKDF (reference sequence). V shed 5 bases and J shed 0 bases, with 26 bases lying between them. The CDR3 sequence is CATSARHGDPSALSGANVLTF. The CDR3 DNA follows: TGTGCCACCAGCGCCCGGCACGGGGATCCCTCCGCTCTCTCTGGGGCCAACGTCCTGACTTTC.

This clonotype was found many times. CDR3 loop: CASSPQGAESGYTF. The CDR3 DNA follows: TGTGCCAGCTCACCACAGGGGGCCGAAAGTGGCTACACCTTC. The genes are TRBV18 and TRBJ1-2, with TRBD1 matching 7 bases. The CDR3 is made up of 14 amino acids. Germline values: CDR1 KGHSH, CDR2 LQKENI. J gave up 7 bases and V 1 base, and 6 bases lay outside the gene matches.

This clonotype appeared many times. The V gene is TRBV27, the J gene TRBJ2-7; no definite D call. The CDR3 length is 11 residues. Germline V CDR1 and CDR2: MNHEY, SMNVEV (reference sequence). V shed 2 bases and J shed 6 bases, with 5 bases lying between them. The CDR3 sequence is CASSLMGEQYF. The CDR3 nucleotides are TGTGCCAGCAGTTTAATGGGCGAGCAGTACTTC.

The J gene is TRBJ1-4, the V gene TRBV7-2, with D possibly matching TRBD1 (6 bases). Between the trimmed V and J ends, which lost 2 bases and 3 bases, there was a span of 10 bases. The CDR3 runs to 15 residues. Per germline, CDR1 SGHTA and CDR2 FQGNSA. The CDR3 DNA reads as TGTGCCAGCAGCTTATTTGGGGGGCCTAATGAAAAACTGTTTTTT. Translated, it gives CASSLFGGPNEKLFF.

The chain has TRBV10-3 and TRBJ1-1; no definite D call. V lost 10 bases and J lost 2, with 8 bases in between. CDR3 length: 11 amino acids. CDR1 is ENHRY, CDR2 SYGVKD, per germline. CDR3 region: CATSGNTEAFF. In DNA, the CDR3 is TGTGCCACCTCAGGTAACACTGAAGCTTTCTTT.

This clonotype was seen only a few times. This chain joins TRBV28 and TRBJ2-7; D is unresolved. The germline V and J ends were trimmed by 3 bases and 7 bases, with 7 bases remaining between them. This CDR3 has 11 residues. The V gene's germline CDR1 is MDHEN and CDR2 SYDVKM. The CDR3 region is CASSFKWEQYF. The CDR3 coding sequence is TGTGCCAGCAGTTTTAAGTGGGAGCAGTACTTC.

This clonotype was recorded at least ten times. The gene calls are TRBV6-1 and TRBJ1-2; a possible D gene is TRBD1 (6 bases). Germline assignment: CDR1 MNHNS and CDR2 SASEGT. Deletions cut 6 bases from V and 3 bases from J, with 11 bases between. The CDR3 contains 13 residues. CDR3 bases: TGTGCCAGCAGATTACAGGGAGACTATGGCTACACCTTC. Translation: CASRLQGDYGYTF.

The V gene is TRBV27, the J gene TRBJ2-1; 7 bases match TRBD2. The junction had 17 bases not matched to a gene; V was cut back by 9 bases and J by 9 bases. CDR1 is MNHEY and CDR2 is SMNVEV in the germline V gene (reference sequence). This CDR3 region has 15 residues. In DNA form, the CDR3 reads TGTGCCAGTTTACCCCCCGGACTAGTAACCGGTGAGCAGTTCTTC. Translation gives CASLPPGLVTGEQFF.